This record concerns one TCR beta chain sequence. As yet, its antigen is unknown. The sample originates from a study of PD-1 blockade in classical Hodgkin lymphoma. Overall study context: Patients had nivolumab dosed at 3 mg/kg, delivered intravenously every 2 weeks.

The study, taken as a whole, reports: Newly diagnosed patients reportedly trailed healthy donors in baseline TCR diversity.

Method: immunoSEQ multiplex PCR; TCRdb's copy keeps in-frame clones and lacks some. The sample has roughly 90,000 clones; 81% are singletons. The germline gives CDR1 SGHRS, CDR2 YFSETQ. The CDR3 covers 14 residues. J lost 4 bases, V lost 4 bases, and 6 bases had no gene match. The patients all showed relapse after autologous stem cell transplantation, while their brentuximab vedotin exposure varied. The sequences come from peripheral blood mononuclear cells (PBMCs), collected before the second cycle of nivolumab. The genes are TRBV5-1 and TRBJ2-7; 9 nucleotides match TRBD1. This TCR came from a human donor with classical Hodgkin lymphoma. The CDR3 DNA sequence: TGCGCCAGCAGCCAACAGGGGGCGACGTACGAGCAGTACTTC. Translating gives CASSQQGATYEQYF.